The rows below give T cell receptor beta chains drawn from one sample of a study of beta chain features in type 1 diabetes. Clones were read by immunoSEQ multiplex PCR, and TCRdb kept only the in-frame ones, dropping some. The sample carries over 150,000 clones, about a tenth recorded once. The specimen was central memory CD4+ T cells from blood. The origin of the receptors is a young man with type 1 diabetes. Each CDR3 is given with its conserved first and last residue. D genes are given only for firm matches. Clone size is given for some rows only: seen once, a few or many times, or a class if the clone is expanded.

TRBD2	TRBV2	TRBJ2-3	NA	TGTGCCAGCAGTGATAGCGGGAGTTTGGATACGCAGTATTTT	CASSDSGSLDTQYF
NA	TRBV7-9	TRBJ1-4	NA	TGTGCCAGCAGCTTACAGGGGCCGAATGAAAAACTGTTTTTT	CASSLQGPNEKLFF
TRBD2	TRBV28	TRBJ2-2	NA	TGTGCCAGCAGTTTAGGGCGGGAGGGGAACACCGGGGAGCTGTTTTTT	CASSLGREGNTGELFF
NA	TRBV11-2	TRBJ2-1	few	TGTGCCAGCAGCTCCGGTTGGGAGGGGGGGCATGAGCAGTTCTTC	CASSSGWEGGHEQFF
TRBD2	TRBV11-1	TRBJ2-3	NA	TGTGCCAGCAGCTTATCTAGCGGGAGCACAGATACGCAGTATTTT	CASSLSSGSTDTQYF
NA	TRBV4-1	TRBJ2-2	NA	TGCGCCAGCAGCCAAGAGACAGGAGTCACCGGGGAGCTGTTTTTT	CASSQETGVTGELFF
NA	TRBV18	TRBJ2-3	few	TGTGCCAGCCACGACACGGTCAGCACAGATACGCAGTATTTT	CASHDTVSTDTQYF
TRBD1	TRBV4-2	TRBJ1-1	few	TGTGCCAGCAGCCAAGAAACCATTGGGACAGCGGAAGCTTTCTTT	CASSQETIGTAEAFF
TRBD2	TRBV12-5	TRBJ2-7	NA	TGTGCTAGTGGCGCCTGGCGGGAGGGCGTGATCTTC	CASGAWREGVIF
TRBD1	TRBV11-2	TRBJ1-2	NA	TGTGCCAGCACCACAAACCGGGACAGAATTTATGGCTACACCTTC	CASTTNRDRIYGYTF
NA	TRBV28	TRBJ2-1	NA	TGTGCCAGCAGTACCTACAGGGTAGGCTACAATGAGCAGTTCTTC	CASSTYRVGYNEQFF
NA	TRBV7-8	TRBJ2-3	NA	TGTGCCAGCAGCCACCAAAGTAGCGCAAATACGCAGTATTTT	CASSHQSSANTQYF
NA	TRBV19	TRBJ1-5	few	TGTGCCAGTAGTATAGATCCTGTGCAGCCCCAGCATTTT	CASSIDPVQPQHF
NA	TRBV27	TRBJ2-1	NA	TGTGCCAGCAGATACCAGAGGAACTACAATGAGCAGTTCTTC	CASRYQRNYNEQFF
TRBD2	TRBV25-1	TRBJ2-6	few	TGTGCCAGCAGACCGGGACTAGCGGGATCCTCTGGGGCCAACGTCCTGACTTTC	CASRPGLAGSSGANVLTF
TRBD2	TRBV9	TRBJ2-1	NA	TGTGCCAGCAGCGTAACTGGGACTAGCTCCTACAATGAGCAGTTCTTC	CASSVTGTSSYNEQFF
TRBD1	TRBV7-3	TRBJ1-2	few	TGTGCCAGCAGCGCAGGACAGGGCGGTGGCTACACCTTC	CASSAGQGGGYTF
NA	TRBV18	TRBJ1-5	NA	TGTGCCAGCTCACCACGCGGGGGCGCAGGGCAGCCCCAGCATTTT	CASSPRGGAGQPQHF
TRBD1	TRBV30	TRBJ2-1	few	TGTGCCTGGAGTGGCCGGGACAGGGGATGGAATGAGCAGTTCTTC	CAWSGRDRGWNEQFF
TRBD2	TRBV7-3	TRBJ2-1	NA	TGTGCCAGCAGCTTACTGACGGGCGGGAGGAATGAGCAGTTCTTC	CASSLLTGGRNEQFF
NA	TRBV16	TRBJ2-7	NA	TGTGCCAGCAGCCAGGGGCTCCCAACCTACGAGCAGTACTTC	CASSQGLPTYEQYF
NA	TRBV7-2	TRBJ1-1	many	TGTGCCAGCAGCTTAGGAGCAAGTCTGAACACTGAAGCTTTCTTT	CASSLGASLNTEAFF
NA	TRBV2	TRBJ2-7	NA	TGTGCCGATAGGAGCAGGGCCGACTCCTACGAGCAGTACTTC	CADRSRADSYEQYF
TRBD1	TRBV5-1	TRBJ2-2	NA	TGCGCCAGCAGCCCCTACGCGGACAGGGCCGGGGAGCTGTTTTTT	CASSPYADRAGELFF
TRBD2	TRBV5-1	TRBJ2-1	NA	TGCGCCAGCAGTGGGAGCCTAGCGGGAGCCAATGAGCAGTTCTTC	CASSGSLAGANEQFF
NA	TRBV29-1	TRBJ2-1	NA	TGCAGCGTTGGCGGGACAGACTACAATGAGCAGTTCTTC	CSVGGTDYNEQFF
NA	TRBV14	TRBJ1-2	few	TGTGCCAGCAGCCAAGGGAGGTTATCCTATGGCTACACCTTC	CASSQGRLSYGYTF
NA	TRBV7-9	TRBJ1-1	NA	TGTGCCAGCAGCTTAGGGCAGATGAACACTGAAGCTTTCTTT	CASSLGQMNTEAFF
NA	TRBV7-9	TRBJ2-7	few	TGTGCCAGCAGCTTAGCAGTTAGCTCCTACGAGCAGTACTTC	CASSLAVSSYEQYF
NA	TRBV10-3	TRBJ1-2	few	TGTGCCATCAGTGAGTCTTCATTCTATGGCTACACCTTC	CAISESSFYGYTF
NA	TRBV11-2	TRBJ2-7	NA	TGTGCCAGCAGCTCCGTTCGGGGGAGCTACGAGCAGTACTTC	CASSSVRGSYEQYF
TRBD2	TRBV28	TRBJ2-7	few	TGTGCCAGCAGTCGCGGACTAGCGGGGGCCTACGAGCAGTACTTC	CASSRGLAGAYEQYF
TRBD2	TRBV7-2	TRBJ2-1	NA	TGTGCCAGCAGCTTGGGACTAGCAACCTACAATGAGCAGTTCTTC	CASSLGLATYNEQFF
NA	TRBV7-9	TRBJ1-1	NA	TGTGCCAGCAGCGGGACCAACAGGGACACTGAAGCTTTCTTT	CASSGTNRDTEAFF
NA	TRBV25-1	TRBJ2-5	NA	TGTGCCAGCAATCGTCAGAAAGAGACCCAGTACTTC	CASNRQKETQYF
NA	TRBV27	TRBJ2-5	NA	TGTGCCAGCAGTCCTACCCTAGCGCTCGGGGGGACCCAGTACTTC	CASSPTLALGGTQYF
NA	TRBV28	TRBJ2-7	NA	TGTGCCAGCAGCACCTCAGGAACTTCCTCCTACGAGCAGTACTTC	CASSTSGTSSYEQYF
TRBD2	TRBV28	TRBJ2-5	few	TGTGCCAGCAGTTGGGGACTAGTGGTCGAGACCCAGTACTTC	CASSWGLVVETQYF
NA	TRBV9	TRBJ2-3	few	TGTGCCAGCAGCGCGTACAGGGAGGGGGCAGATACGCAGTATTTT	CASSAYREGADTQYF